The clone carrying this TCR beta chain was detected only once. Germline loops: CDR1 MGHRA, CDR2 YSYEKL. With V trimmed by 3 bases and J by 4 bases, 9 bases remained unmatched. This CDR3 is built from 16 residues. The sample belongs to a study of blood T cell repertoires in COVID-19. Study context: The samples span acute and convalescent COVID-19 from the United States, Italy and Spain. PBMCs, B-cell-depleted T cells, or T cells were the source of the cDNA or gDNA that made up the material.

How the authors handled the data: Estimated nucleated cell counts came from reference gene primer amplification. Libraries were prepared by immunoSEQ multiplex PCR; TCRdb keeps only in-frame clonotypes and omits some of them. V and J calls and clone size come straight from that table; D and trimming were deduced from the DNA. Of fewer than 250,000 clones listed, about four fifths are singletons. Sequenced input: peripheral blood. This receptor was identified in a woman aged 50 to 60 with active or convalescent COVID-19. V and J are TRBV4-1 and TRBJ2-5, with TRBD2 identical over 9 bases. The CDR3 spells CASSHPSGKGGETQYF. The CDR3, as DNA: TGCGCCAGCAGCCACCCTAGCGGGAAAGGAGGAGAGACCCAGTACTTC.